This T cell receptor (beta chain) was documented in a study of neurological immune-mediated disorders. Many counts were recorded for this clonotype. V shed 4 bases and J shed 0 bases, with 10 bases lying between them. The CDR3 spans 14 residues. The germline V gene encodes CDR1 SGHDT and CDR2 YYEEEE. TCRdb independently ran MiXCR on the 5' RACE reads; one entry per CDR3 protein. The data contain approximately 65,000 distinct CDR3 sequences, over 4% of them singletons. The rearrangement uses TRBV5-6 and TRBJ2-5; D may be TRBD2 (6 bases). Input material: PBMCs. The receptor's source is a man aged 45-65 years with multiple sclerosis. The CDR3 is CASSPGSHQETQYF. The CDR3, as DNA: TGTGCCAGCAGCCCCGGGAGCCACCAAGAGACCCAGTACTTC.